One and the same sample provided the 28 T cell receptor beta chains below, sequenced in a study of T-cell reconstitution after alpha-beta-depleted transplantation in children. Molecular barcoding with unique molecular identifiers was used for the TCRbeta library. One entry per CDR3 protein, called by TCRdb with MiXCR from the PCR reads. This sample has over 200,000 distinct CDR3 sequences, with 8.5% to 10% found just once. The sample here was PBMCs from the stem cell graft donor, taken from the stem cell graft. These receptors were obtained from a human donor who donated a stem cell graft to a child with acute lymphoblastic leukemia.

The sample holds a few counts of this clonotype. This rearrangement joins TRBV3-1 to TRBJ2-5, with 8 bases fitting TRBD1. V was pared by 1 base and J by 5 bases, with 9 bases of the junction left unmatched. This CDR3 is built from 16 residues. The germline gives CDR1 LGHDT, CDR2 YNNKEL (reference sequence). The CDR3, as DNA: TGTGCCAGCAGCCAAGGAAACCGCTGGACAGGGGAGACCCAGTACTTC. Translation: CASSQGNRWTGETQYF.

The sample holds many counts of this clonotype. V and J are TRBV9 and TRBJ1-1; D gene unclear. Germline V gene data show CDR1 as SGDLS and CDR2 as YYNGEE. The CDR3 runs to 13 residues. V lost 3 bases and J lost 7, with 13 bases in between. CDR3 in DNA: TGTGCCAGCAGCGCATCGGACGGGAATGAAGCTTTCTTT. Translating it yields CASSASDGNEAFF.

A few counts support this clonotype. The chain links TRBV10-1 to TRBJ2-2; maybe TRBD1 (6 bases). The CDR3 runs 16 residues. V was shortened by 3 bases and J by 0 bases, with 11 bases between the two germline ends. Germline V lookup: CDR1 WNHNN, CDR2 SYGVQD (reference sequence). In nucleotides, the CDR3 is TGCGCCAGCAGTGAAAGGACAGCCACGAACACCGGGGAGCTGTTTTTT. It is translated as CASSERTATNTGELFF.

This clonotype came up a few times. This chain links TRBV20-1 with TRBJ2-7, with 8 nucleotides matching TRBD1. This CDR3 comprises 18 residues. V was pared by 2 bases and J by 7 bases, with 22 bases of the junction left unmatched. In germline, CDR1 is DFQATT, CDR2 SNEGSKA (reference sequence). The CDR3 coding sequence is TGCAGTGCTAGAACTATTAAGACAGGGGCGGCCCCAAGGGGGGAGCAGTACTTC. As protein: CSARTIKTGAAPRGEQYF.

This rearrangement joins TRBV3-1 to TRBJ2-6; D ambiguous. CDR1 and CDR2 from the germline V gene are LGHDT and YNNKEL (reference sequence). Trimming stripped 1 base from V and 9 bases from J, with 19 bases between. The CDR3 extends over 17 amino acids. The CDR3 DNA reads TGTGCCAGCAGCCAAGGTTCTGAAGGCTCTAAGGTCAACGTCCTGACTTTC. Translation gives CASSQGSEGSKVNVLTF.

This clonotype was detected ten times or more. The chain links TRBV29-1 to TRBJ1-4, with D possibly matching TRBD1 (5 bases). The CDR3 extends over 13 amino acids. In germline, CDR1 is SQVTM, CDR2 ANQGSEA. V was clipped by 6 bases and J by 10 bases, with 18 bases between them. CDR3 bases: TGCAGCGTGACGTGGGGAGGTACAGGAAAACTGTTTTTT. Protein sequence: CSVTWGGTGKLFF.

This clonotype was found a few times. The chain uses TRBV3-1 and TRBJ2-2; D uncertain. The CDR3 runs 12 residues. Germline V lookup: CDR1 LGHDT, CDR2 YNNKEL (reference sequence). V lost 3 bases, J lost 4 bases, and 3 bases lay in between. CDR3: CASSHATGELFF. For the CDR3, the DNA is TGTGCCAGCAGCCATGCCACCGGGGAGCTGTTTTTT.

This clonotype has just a few counts. The rearrangement uses TRBV5-1 and TRBJ2-1; 11 positions match TRBD2. Germline CDR1 is SGHRS and CDR2 is YFSETQ. The CDR3 sequence is 15 residues long. Unmatched junction bases numbered 5, after V lost 4 bases and J lost 5 bases. The chain's CDR3 is CASSLRLAGNNEQFF. As DNA, the CDR3 is TGCGCCAGCAGCCTCAGACTAGCGGGGAACAATGAGCAGTTCTTC.

This clonotype occurred many times. The V and J genes are TRBV5-1 and TRBJ2-5; D is undetermined. CDR3 length: 11 residues. The germline V gene encodes CDR1 SGHRS and CDR2 YFSETQ. The V end was cut by 8 bases, the J end by 5 bases, with 10 bases between. For the CDR3, the DNA is TGCGCCAGTAAATACGAGGAGACCCAGTACTTC. Translating it yields CASKYEETQYF.

This clonotype came up many times. The chain's CDR3 is CASSQVGRVAANEKLFF. The CDR3 nucleotides are TGCGCCAGCAGCCAAGTCGGGAGGGTGGCGGCTAATGAAAAACTGTTTTTT. The V gene is TRBV4-1, the J gene TRBJ1-4; D is ambiguous. With 1 base removed from V and 3 bases from J, the gap between germline ends came to 15 bases. This CDR3 comprises 17 residues. The germline V gene has CDR1 MGHRA and CDR2 YSYEKL.

This clonotype was recorded at least ten times. The DNA for the CDR3 is TGTGCCACCTCCGGGACCGGGGATACCGGGGAGCTGTTTTTT. Its translation is CATSGTGDTGELFF. The genes are TRBV3-1 and TRBJ2-2, with D perhaps being TRBD1 or TRBD2 (5 bases each). The CDR3 length is 14 residues. With 10 bases removed from V and 5 bases from J, the gap between germline ends came to 17 bases. CDR1 and CDR2 from the germline V gene are LGHDT and YNNKEL (reference sequence).

In the case of this clonotype: Just one base apart from a much larger clone, this may be a read error. The chain employs TRBV12-3 or TRBV12-4 and TRBJ2-1; either TRBD1 or TRBD2 may fit D (5 bases each). CDR3 length equals 12 residues. The CDR3 spells CVSRPPGPKQFF. In nucleotides, the CDR3 is TGTGTCAGCAGGCCACCGGGGCCCAAGCAGTTCTTC.

This clonotype turned up a few times. The chain recombines TRBV7-2 with TRBJ1-2, with D possibly being TRBD1 (5 bases). The CDR3 sequence is 16 residues long. V lost 1 base to trimming and J lost 0 bases, with 12 bases between them. Germline V gives CDR1 SGHTA, CDR2 FQGNSA. This CDR3 is CASSLGGRLTNYGYTF. The DNA of the CDR3 is TGTGCCAGCAGCTTAGGGGGCAGATTGACTAACTATGGCTACACCTTC.

This clonotype has only a few counts. The chain combines TRBV12-3 or TRBV12-4 with TRBJ2-7; TRBD1 matches at 7 bases. Trimming took 4 bases from V and 1 from J; bases not matched to a gene: 7. The CDR3 is 15 amino acids. The CDR3 protein is CASSYRGMGSYEQYF. CDR3 coding DNA: TGTGCCAGCAGTTACAGGGGCATGGGATCCTACGAGCAGTACTTC.

This chain links TRBV5-5 with TRBJ2-2; a possible D gene is TRBD2 (7 bases). The CDR3 runs 16 residues. The V gene lost 6 bases and the J gene lost 6 bases, with 21 bases spanning the gap. Looked up from germline, CDR1 is SGHKS and CDR2 is YYEKEE (reference sequence). The CDR3 DNA sequence: TGTGCCAGCACCTGGGGGGGGCCCTTGGTTCCCGGGGAGCTGTTTTTT. Amino acid sequence: CASTWGGPLVPGELFF.

The chain has TRBV27 and TRBJ1-3; D not certain. There are 15 residues in the CDR3. CDR1 and CDR2 (germline): MNHEY, SMNVEV (reference sequence). V lost 0 bases, J lost 5 bases, and 11 bases lay in between. CDR3 coding DNA: TGTGCCAGCAGTTTATCACCGGGCATCAGAAACACCATATATTTT. Translation gives CASSLSPGIRNTIYF.

This clonotype has just a few counts. The chain uses TRBV19 and TRBJ2-7; D is possibly TRBD2 (6 bases). CDR3 length: 13 residues. CDR1 LNHDA and CDR2 SQIVND come from the germline V gene (reference sequence). V lost 7 bases and J lost 4, with 14 bases in between. CDR3 DNA: TGTGCCAGTATGGACTACTTAAATTACGAGCAGTACTTC. This codes for CASMDYLNYEQYF.

The chain couples TRBV9 to TRBJ2-1; no reliable D call. The germline gives CDR1 SGDLS, CDR2 YYNGEE. The CDR3 contains 14 residues. Trimming left V 0 bases short and J 7 bases short, with 11 bases between. CDR3 residues: CASSVVWQSNEQFF. CDR3 in DNA: TGTGCCAGCAGCGTAGTCTGGCAGTCAAATGAGCAGTTCTTC. The whole variable domain, filled in from reference TRBV9 and TRBJ2-1, reads DSGVTQTPKHLITATGQRVTLRCSPRSGDLSVYWYQQSLDQGLQFLIQYYNGEERAKGNILERFSAQQFPDLHSELNLSSLELGDSALYFCASSVVWQSNEQFFGPGTRLTVL.

This clonotype came up many times. This chain uses TRBV3-1 with TRBJ2-1; D is unclear. V was shortened by 3 bases and J by 10 bases, with 7 bases between the two germline ends. Germline V gene sequence: CDR1 LGHDT, CDR2 YNNKEL (reference sequence). The CDR3 spans 11 residues. The CDR3 DNA is TGTGCCAGCAGCCATAGACTCGAGCAGTTCTTC. This gives the protein CASSHRLEQFF.

This clonotype was observed at least ten times. This chain links TRBV5-5 with TRBJ1-2, with D perhaps matching TRBD1 (5 bases). The CDR3 is 11 amino acids. The V gene lost 10 bases and the J gene lost 8 bases, with 15 bases spanning the gap. CDR1 is SGHKS, CDR2 YYEKEE, per germline (reference sequence). CDR3: CAAGAMEGYTF. The CDR3 bases are TGTGCCGCCGGGGCTATGGAGGGCTACACCTTC.

The chain uses TRBV11-2 and TRBJ2-3; perhaps TRBD2 as D (6 bases). V lost 5 bases and J lost 2, with 20 bases in between. The CDR3 length is 17 residues. Germline values: CDR1 SGHAT, CDR2 FQNNGV. CDR3 sequence: CASSPPGLAAYTDTQYF. CDR3 nucleotide sequence: TGTGCCAGCAGCCCACCGGGCTTAGCGGCCTACACAGATACGCAGTATTTT.

Only a few counts were recorded for this clonotype. The chain employs TRBV6-1 and TRBJ1-6, with 8 bases identical to TRBD1. The ends lost 6 bases at V and 8 bases at J; junction bases unmatched: 9. The CDR3 consists of 15 residues. Per the germline V gene, CDR1 is MNHNS and CDR2 is SASEGT. The CDR3: CASRPGQASYSPLHF. The CDR3, as DNA: TGTGCCAGCAGACCGGGACAGGCTTCGTATTCACCCCTCCACTTT.

Concerning this clonotype: This may stem from a read error, because a much larger clone lies one nucleotide away. This is likely a read error, given that the CDR3 carries no conserved phenylalanine or tryptophan at its end. The chain is built from TRBV7-9 and TRBJ2-1; D gene unclear. The ends were cut back, 5 bases at V and 11 bases at J, with 16 bases in the middle. The CDR3 is 13 residues long. Germline CDR1 and CDR2: SEHNR and FQNEAQ (reference sequence). CDR3 loop: CASSQQAQNQQFY. As DNA, the CDR3 is TGTGCCAGCAGCCAACAAGCACAAAATCAGCAGTTCTAC.

This clonotype was found many times. This rearrangement joins TRBV3-1 to TRBJ2-1; D gene uncertain. Germline loops: CDR1 LGHDT, CDR2 YNNKEL (reference sequence). CDR3 length equals 12 residues. The germline V and J ends were trimmed by 4 bases and 6 bases, with 7 bases remaining between them. CDR3 in DNA: TGTGCCAGCAGCCGGGGTCTCAATGAGCAGTTCTTC. This codes for CASSRGLNEQFF.

This clonotype was recorded a few times. The chain links TRBV7-8 to TRBJ2-1; 8 bases align to TRBD2. V gave up 1 base and J gave up 3 bases; unmatched junction bases: 2. The CDR3 is made up of 15 amino acids. Per the germline V gene, CDR1 is SGHVS and CDR2 is FQNEAQ. CDR3 in amino acids: CASSLGGGIYNEQFF. The CDR3 bases are TGTGCCAGCAGCTTAGGCGGGGGGATCTACAATGAGCAGTTCTTC.

This clonotype was recorded a few times. The rearrangement links TRBV29-1 to TRBJ1-3; D unclear. This CDR3 comprises 14 residues. V shed 1 base and J shed 1 base, with 8 bases lying between them. Germline CDR1 reads SQVTM; CDR2 reads ANQGSEA. This chain's CDR3 is CSVEGIESGNTIYF. CDR3 nucleotide sequence: TGCAGCGTTGAAGGAATAGAGTCTGGAAACACCATATATTTT.

This chain links TRBV7-2 with TRBJ2-7; no reliable D call. Trimming pared 2 bases from V and 3 bases from J, leaving 14 bases between. The CDR3 sequence is 15 residues long. Germline lookup yields CDR1 SGHTA and CDR2 FQGNSA. The CDR3 loop is CASSLTRTRHYEQYF. CDR3 bases: TGTGCCAGCAGCTTAACTCGAACAAGGCACTACGAGCAGTACTTC.

The chain carries TRBV4-3 and TRBJ2-7; the D gene is possibly TRBD1 (6 bases). Germline CDR1 reads LGHNA; CDR2 reads YSLEER. V dropped 3 bases and J dropped 1 base, with 16 bases sitting between them. This CDR3 is 16 amino acids long. CDR3 protein: CASSHALGALSYEQYF. The CDR3 DNA follows: TGCGCCAGCAGCCATGCTCTGGGGGCGTTGTCCTACGAGCAGTACTTC.